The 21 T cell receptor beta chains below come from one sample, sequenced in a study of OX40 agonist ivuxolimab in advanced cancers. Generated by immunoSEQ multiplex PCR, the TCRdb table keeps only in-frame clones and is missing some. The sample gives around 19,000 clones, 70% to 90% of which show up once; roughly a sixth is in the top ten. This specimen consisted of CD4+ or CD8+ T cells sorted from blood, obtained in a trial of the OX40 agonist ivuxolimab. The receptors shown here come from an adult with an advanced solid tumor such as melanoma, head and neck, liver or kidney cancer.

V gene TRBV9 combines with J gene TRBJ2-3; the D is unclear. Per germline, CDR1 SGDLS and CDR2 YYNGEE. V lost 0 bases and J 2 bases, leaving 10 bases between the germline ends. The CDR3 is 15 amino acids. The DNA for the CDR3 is TGTGCCAGCAGCGTAGAGGCCATTCCCACAGATACGCAGTATTTT. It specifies CASSVEAIPTDTQYF.

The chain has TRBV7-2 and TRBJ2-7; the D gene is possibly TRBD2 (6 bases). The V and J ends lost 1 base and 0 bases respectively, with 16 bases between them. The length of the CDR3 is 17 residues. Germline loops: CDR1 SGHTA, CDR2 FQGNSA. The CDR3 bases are TGTGCCAGCAGCTTAGGGGGTAGCGGTTCCTCCTCCTACGAGCAGTACTTC. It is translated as CASSLGGSGSSSYEQYF.

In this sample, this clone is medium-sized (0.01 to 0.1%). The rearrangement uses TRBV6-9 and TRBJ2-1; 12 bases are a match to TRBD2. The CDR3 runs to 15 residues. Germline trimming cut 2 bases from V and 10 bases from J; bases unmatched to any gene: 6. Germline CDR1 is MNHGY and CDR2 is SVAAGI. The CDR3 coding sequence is TGTGCCAGCAGTTATGGGAGACTAGCGGGGGCGGAGCAGTTCTTC. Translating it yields CASSYGRLAGAEQFF.

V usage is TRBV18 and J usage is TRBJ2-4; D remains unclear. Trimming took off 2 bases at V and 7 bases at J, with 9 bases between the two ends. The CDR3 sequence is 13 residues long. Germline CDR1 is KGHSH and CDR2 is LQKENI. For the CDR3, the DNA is TGTGCCAGCTCACCAGGGGTGGGGAACATTCAGTACTTC. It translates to CASSPGVGNIQYF.

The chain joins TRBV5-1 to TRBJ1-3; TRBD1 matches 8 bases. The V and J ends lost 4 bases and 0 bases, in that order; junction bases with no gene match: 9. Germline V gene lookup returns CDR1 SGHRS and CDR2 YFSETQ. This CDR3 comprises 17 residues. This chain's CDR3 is CASSPRTGLSSGNTIYF. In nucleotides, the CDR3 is TGCGCCAGCAGCCCGCGGACAGGGTTAAGCTCTGGAAACACCATATATTTT.

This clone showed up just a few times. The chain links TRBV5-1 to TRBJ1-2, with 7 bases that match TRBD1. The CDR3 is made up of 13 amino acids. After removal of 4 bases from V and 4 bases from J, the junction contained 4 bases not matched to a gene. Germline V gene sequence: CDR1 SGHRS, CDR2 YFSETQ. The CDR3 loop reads CASSGGQIYGYTF. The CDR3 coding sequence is TGCGCCAGCAGCGGGGGACAGATCTATGGCTACACCTTC.

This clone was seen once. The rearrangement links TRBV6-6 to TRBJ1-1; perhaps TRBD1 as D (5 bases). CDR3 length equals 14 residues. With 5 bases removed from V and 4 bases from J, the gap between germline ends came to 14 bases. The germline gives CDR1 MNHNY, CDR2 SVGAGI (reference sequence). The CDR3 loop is CASSVRGPGTEAFF. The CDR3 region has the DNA TGTGCCAGCAGTGTAAGGGGTCCGGGCACTGAAGCTTTCTTT.

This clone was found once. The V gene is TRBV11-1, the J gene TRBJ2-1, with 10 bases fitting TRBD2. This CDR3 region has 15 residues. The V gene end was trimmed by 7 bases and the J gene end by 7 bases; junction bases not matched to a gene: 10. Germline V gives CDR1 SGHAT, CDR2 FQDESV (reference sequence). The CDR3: CASNRLAGSFNEQFF. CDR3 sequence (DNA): TGTGCCAGCAACCGACTAGCGGGTAGTTTTAATGAGCAGTTCTTC.

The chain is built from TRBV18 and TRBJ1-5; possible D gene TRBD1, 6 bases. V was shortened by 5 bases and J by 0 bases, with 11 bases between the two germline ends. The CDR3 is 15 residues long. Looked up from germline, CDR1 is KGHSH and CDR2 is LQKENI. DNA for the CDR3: TGTGCCAGCTCATGGACAGTAGATAGCAATCAGCCCCAGCATTTT. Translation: CASSWTVDSNQPQHF.

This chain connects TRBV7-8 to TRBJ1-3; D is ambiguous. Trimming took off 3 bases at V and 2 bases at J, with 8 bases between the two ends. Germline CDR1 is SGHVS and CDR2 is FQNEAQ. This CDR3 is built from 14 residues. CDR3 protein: CASSFGEAGNTIYF. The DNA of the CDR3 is TGTGCCAGCAGCTTCGGAGAAGCTGGAAACACCATATATTTT.

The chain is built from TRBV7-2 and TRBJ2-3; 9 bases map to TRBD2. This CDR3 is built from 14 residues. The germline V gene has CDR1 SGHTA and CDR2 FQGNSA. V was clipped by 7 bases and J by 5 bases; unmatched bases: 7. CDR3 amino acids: CASTRGGAEDTQYF. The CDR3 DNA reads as TGTGCCAGCACCCGCGGGGGGGCTGAAGATACGCAGTATTTT.

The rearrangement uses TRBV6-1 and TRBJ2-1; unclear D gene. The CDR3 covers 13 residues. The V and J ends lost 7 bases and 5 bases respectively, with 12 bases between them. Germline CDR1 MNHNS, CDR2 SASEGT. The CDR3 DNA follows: TGTGCCAGCAACTCACCCCTGGACAATGAGCAGTTCTTC. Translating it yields CASNSPLDNEQFF.

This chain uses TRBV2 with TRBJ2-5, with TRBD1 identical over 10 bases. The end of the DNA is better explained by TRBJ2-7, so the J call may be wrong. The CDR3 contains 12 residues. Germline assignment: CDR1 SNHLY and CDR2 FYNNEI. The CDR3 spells CASGQGGYEQYF. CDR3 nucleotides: TGTGCCAGTGGACAGGGGGGATACGAGCAGTACTTC.

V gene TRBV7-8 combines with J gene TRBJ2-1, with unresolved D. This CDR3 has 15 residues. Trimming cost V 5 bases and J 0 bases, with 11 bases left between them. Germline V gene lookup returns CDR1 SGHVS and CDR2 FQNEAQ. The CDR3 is CASSQQGRSYNEQFF. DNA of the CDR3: TGTGCCAGCAGCCAACAAGGACGCTCCTACAATGAGCAGTTCTTC.

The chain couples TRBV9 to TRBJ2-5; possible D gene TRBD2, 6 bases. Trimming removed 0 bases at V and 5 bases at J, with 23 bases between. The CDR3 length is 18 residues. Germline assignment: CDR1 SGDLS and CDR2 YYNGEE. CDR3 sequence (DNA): TGTGCCAGCAGCGTAGGCCTCGATTTCGCGGGGAAAGGGGAGACCCAGTACTTC. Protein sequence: CASSVGLDFAGKGETQYF.

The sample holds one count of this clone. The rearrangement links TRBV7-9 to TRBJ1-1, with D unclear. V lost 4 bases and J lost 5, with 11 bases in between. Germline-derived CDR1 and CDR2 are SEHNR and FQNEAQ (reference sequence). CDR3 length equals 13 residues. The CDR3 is CASSYASGTEAFF. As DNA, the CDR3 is TGTGCCAGCAGCTACGCCTCTGGGACTGAAGCTTTCTTT. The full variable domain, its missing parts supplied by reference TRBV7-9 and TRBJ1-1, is DTGVSQNPRHKITKRGQNVTFRCDPISEHNRLYWYRQTLGQGPEFLTYFQNEAQLEKSRLLSDRFSAERPKGSFSTLEIQRTEQGDSAMYLCASSYASGTEAFFGQGTRLTVV.

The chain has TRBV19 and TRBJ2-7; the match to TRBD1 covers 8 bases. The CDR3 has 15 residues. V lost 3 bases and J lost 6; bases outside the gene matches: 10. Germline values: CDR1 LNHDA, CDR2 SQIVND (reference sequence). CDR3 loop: CASSIGGQGAREQYF. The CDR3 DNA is TGTGCCAGTAGTATTGGGGGGCAGGGGGCGCGCGAGCAGTACTTC.

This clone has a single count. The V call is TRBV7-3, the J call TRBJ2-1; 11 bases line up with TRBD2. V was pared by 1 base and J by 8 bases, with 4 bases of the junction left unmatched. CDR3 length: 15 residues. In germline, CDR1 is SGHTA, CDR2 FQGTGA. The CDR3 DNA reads TGTGCCAGCAGCTTAAGACTAGCGGGGTCCTATGAGCAGTTCTTC. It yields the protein CASSLRLAGSYEQFF. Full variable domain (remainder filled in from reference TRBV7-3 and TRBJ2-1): GAGVSQTPSNKVTEKGKYVELRCDPISGHTALYWYRQSLGQGPEFLIYFQGTGAADDSGLPNDRFFAVRPEGSVSTLKIQRTERGDSAVYLCASSLRLAGSYEQFFGPGTRLTVL.

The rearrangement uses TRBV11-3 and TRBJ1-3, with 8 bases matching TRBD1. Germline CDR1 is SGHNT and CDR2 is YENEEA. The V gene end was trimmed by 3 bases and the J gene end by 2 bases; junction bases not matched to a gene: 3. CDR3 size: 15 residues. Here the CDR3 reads CASSFGRGPGNTIYF. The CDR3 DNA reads TGTGCCAGCAGCTTCGGCAGGGGGCCTGGAAACACCATATATTTT.

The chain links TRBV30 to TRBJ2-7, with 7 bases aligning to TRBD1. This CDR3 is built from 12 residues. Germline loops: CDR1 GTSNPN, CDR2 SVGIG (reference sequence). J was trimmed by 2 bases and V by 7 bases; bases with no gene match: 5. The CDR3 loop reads CASRDRTYEQYF. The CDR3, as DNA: TGTGCCTCCCGGGACAGAACCTACGAGCAGTACTTC.

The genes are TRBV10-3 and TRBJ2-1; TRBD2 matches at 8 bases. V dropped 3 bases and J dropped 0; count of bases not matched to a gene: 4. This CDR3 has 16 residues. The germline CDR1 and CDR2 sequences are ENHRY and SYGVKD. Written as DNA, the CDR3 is TGTGCCATCAGTGAATTAGCGGGAAGCTCCTACAATGAGCAGTTCTTC. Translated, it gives CAISELAGSSYNEQFF.